These 12 T cell receptor beta chains were sequenced from one sample in a study of T cell repertoires in cytomegalovirus infection. TCRdb called the reads again in MiXCR, with one record for every CDR3 protein. The sample comprises about 570,000 distinct CDR3 sequences, approximately 40% of which are singletons, and about half rests with the top ten. Their specific antigens are unknown. Sequencing was performed on cultured PBMCs, taken from culture after CMV antigen stimulation. The receptors come from a human donor in good health (CMV status not recorded). Some clones in this sample may be carry-over from other donors' samples.

The chain is built from TRBV7-2 and TRBJ1-2; D may be TRBD1 (5 bases). CDR3 length: 14 residues. Trimming removed 5 bases from V and 3 bases from J, with 13 bases in between. In germline, CDR1 is SGHTA, CDR2 FQGNSA. The CDR3 region has the DNA TGTGCCAGCAGCATCAGGGTTAGGGACTATGGCTACACCTTC. Its protein is CASSIRVRDYGYTF.

CDR3 coding DNA: TGTGCCAGCATTAGGGCAATTGTGTTCGAGACCCAGTACTTC. Translating gives CASIRAIVFETQYF. The chain carries TRBV2 and TRBJ2-5; D gene ambiguous. V lost 7 bases to trimming and J lost 5 bases, with 17 bases between them. This CDR3 has 14 residues. Looked up from germline, CDR1 is SNHLY and CDR2 is FYNNEI.

The chain employs TRBV12-3 or TRBV12-4 and TRBJ2-1; D is uncertain. Trimming took off 5 bases at V and 12 bases at J, with 17 bases between the two ends. The CDR3 sequence is 13 residues long. CDR3 DNA: TGTGCCAGCAGTCCCCGGGCCGGCTCGGGGCAGTTCTTC. It translates to CASSPRAGSGQFF.

This chain connects TRBV20-1 to TRBJ1-5; perhaps TRBD1 as D (5 bases). The CDR3 runs to 14 residues. V was cut by 2 bases and J by 7 bases, with 15 bases left in between. From germline, CDR1 is DFQATT and CDR2 SNEGSKA (reference sequence). The CDR3 loop reads CSARRRQGMQPQHF. In DNA form, the CDR3 reads TGCAGTGCTAGAAGAAGGCAGGGAATGCAGCCCCAGCATTTT.

There are a few counts of this clonotype. The chain has TRBV7-2 and TRBJ2-2; 7 positions agree with TRBD2. This CDR3 has 14 residues. V lost 5 bases to trimming and J lost 5 bases; unmatched junction nucleotides: 5. The germline gives CDR1 SGHTA, CDR2 FQGNSA. The CDR3 DNA reads TGTGCCAGCAGCCAAGGAGCGGGGACCGGGGAGCTGTTTTTT. It yields the protein CASSQGAGTGELFF.

V gene TRBV19 combines with J gene TRBJ1-1; no clear D. The germline V and J ends were trimmed by 5 bases and 1 base, with 11 bases remaining between them. CDR3 length equals 14 residues. Germline lookup yields CDR1 LNHDA and CDR2 SQIVND (reference sequence). The CDR3 is CASSQKAENTEAFF. DNA for the CDR3: TGTGCCAGTAGTCAGAAAGCAGAGAACACTGAAGCTTTCTTT.

J is TRBJ1-5 and V is TRBV20-1; D is perhaps TRBD1 (6 bases). V lost 6 bases to trimming and J lost 0 bases, with 9 bases between them. The CDR3 consists of 13 residues. Looked up from germline, CDR1 is DFQATT and CDR2 is SNEGSKA (reference sequence). CDR3 DNA sequence: TGCAGTGCCGCGACAGGTAGCAATCAGCCCCAGCATTTT. This sequence encodes CSAATGSNQPQHF.

This clonotype has only a few counts. V is TRBV28 and J is TRBJ2-7; TRBD2 might be the D (5 bases). The length of the CDR3 is 16 residues. Trimming stripped 5 bases from V and 2 bases from J, with 19 bases between. The V gene's germline CDR1 is MDHEN and CDR2 SYDVKM. CDR3 residues: CASSPYWARGTYEQYF. The CDR3 nucleotides read TGTGCCAGCAGTCCCTATTGGGCCCGAGGGACCTACGAGCAGTACTTC.

The chain joins TRBV7-2 to TRBJ2-7; TRBD2 agrees at 13 bases. There are 16 residues in the CDR3. J was trimmed by 2 bases and V by 5 bases; bases with no gene match: 6. In germline, CDR1 is SGHTA, CDR2 FQGNSA. Here the CDR3 reads CASSETSGGTPYEQYF. In nucleotides, the CDR3 is TGTGCCAGCAGCGAGACTAGCGGGGGGACCCCCTACGAGCAGTACTTC.

There are many counts of this clonotype. V gene TRBV7-6 combines with J gene TRBJ2-3; D gene unclear. V lost 3 bases, J lost 2 bases, and 6 bases lay in between. CDR3 length equals 13 residues. Germline CDR1 reads SGHVS; CDR2 reads FNYEAQ. In nucleotides, the CDR3 is TGTGCCAGCAGCTTCAGAGTCACAGATACGCAGTATTTT. Its translation is CASSFRVTDTQYF.

The chain combines TRBV6-2 or TRBV6-3 with TRBJ2-7, with no clear D. V was cut by 7 bases and J by 5 bases, with 15 bases left in between. Germline lookup yields CDR1 MNHEY and CDR2 SVGEGT. The CDR3 is 13 amino acids. The CDR3 sequence: CASTLALRDEQYF. CDR3 DNA sequence: TGTGCCAGCACTTTAGCCCTTCGGGACGAGCAGTACTTC.

The J gene is TRBJ1-2, the V gene TRBV4-1, with 9 bases identical to TRBD1. This CDR3 comprises 14 residues. Germline CDR1 MGHRA, CDR2 YSYEKL. V shed 2 bases, J shed 5 bases, and the junction held 3 bases outside the gene matches. CDR3 nucleotide sequence: TGCGCCAGCAGCCAAACCGACAGGGGGTATGGCTACACCTTC. It is translated as CASSQTDRGYGYTF.